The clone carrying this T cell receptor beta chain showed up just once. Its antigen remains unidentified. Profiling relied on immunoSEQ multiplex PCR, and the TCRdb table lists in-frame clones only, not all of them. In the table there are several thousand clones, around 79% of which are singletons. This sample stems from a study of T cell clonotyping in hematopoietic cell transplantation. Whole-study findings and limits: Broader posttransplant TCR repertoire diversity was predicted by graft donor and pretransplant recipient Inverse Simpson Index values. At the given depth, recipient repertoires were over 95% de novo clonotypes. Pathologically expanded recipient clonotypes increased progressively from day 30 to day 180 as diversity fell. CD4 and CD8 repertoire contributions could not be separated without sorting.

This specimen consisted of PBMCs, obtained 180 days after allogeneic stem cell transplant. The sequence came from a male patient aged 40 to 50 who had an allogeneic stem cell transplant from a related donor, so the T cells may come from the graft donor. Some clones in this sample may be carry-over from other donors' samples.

This chain's CDR3 is CASSWSGASTDTQYF. The CDR3 DNA reads as TGCGCCAGCAGCTGGAGCGGGGCAAGCACAGATACGCAGTATTTT. V is TRBV5-1 and J is TRBJ2-3; 7 nucleotides match TRBD2. The CDR3 totals 15 residues. Germline CDR1 reads SGHRS; CDR2 reads YFSETQ. V was pared by 3 bases and J by 0 bases, with 4 bases of the junction left unmatched.